Shown below are 28 T cell receptor beta chains from a single sample sequenced in a study of T cells in localized non-small cell lung cancer (dated by TCRdb to about 2020). Libraries were built with the immunoSEQ multiplex PCR assay. TCRdb took this table from immuneACCESS and kept in-frame rearrangements with V and J called. Such tables lack part of the clones; where checked against another copy, unresolved V genes explain under half of the gap, and the rest is unexplained. The sample profile shows fewer than 25,000 clones; less than 90% of them were found once. The ten largest clones take up roughly 1.2% of the sample. The sample consisted of peripheral blood, taken before any cancer treatment. The receptors shown here come from a woman between 40 and 69 years old with stage I lung adenocarcinoma.

V gene TRBV14 combines with J gene TRBJ1-3; D gene uncertain. Trimming removed 5 bases at V and 2 bases at J, with 16 bases between. The CDR3 is made up of 16 amino acids. Germline-derived CDR1 and CDR2 are SGHDN and FVKESK. The CDR3 region is CASSDPPGITGNTIYF. CDR3 DNA sequence: TGTGCCAGCAGCGACCCGCCGGGTATAACTGGAAACACCATATATTTT.

This chain joins TRBV7-9 and TRBJ2-5, with a weak D call TRBD2 (7 bases). The CDR3 is 15 residues long. The germline V and J ends were trimmed by 6 bases and 2 bases, with 16 bases remaining between them. Per the germline V gene, CDR1 is SEHNR and CDR2 is FQNEAQ (reference sequence). CDR3 bases: TGTGCCAGCAGGGGGAGGGACACGCCTCAAGAGACCCAGTACTTC. It codes for CASRGRDTPQETQYF. Supplemented by reference TRBV7-9 and TRBJ2-5, the full variable domain reads DTGVSQNPRHKITKRGQNVTFRCDPISEHNRLYWYRQTLGQGPEFLTYFQNEAQLEKSRLLSDRFSAERPKGSFSTLEIQRTEQGDSAMYLCASRGRDTPQETQYFGPGTRLLVL.

This rearrangement joins TRBV9 to TRBJ2-7, with D tentatively TRBD1 (6 bases). V lost 2 bases to trimming and J lost 2 bases, with 14 bases between them. The CDR3 loop spans 15 amino acids. The V gene's germline CDR1 is SGDLS and CDR2 YYNGEE. The DNA for the CDR3 is TGTGCCAGCAGCGTCAGGGGAGAGGAAACCTACGAGCAGTACTTC. Translated, it gives CASSVRGEETYEQYF.

The chain links TRBV7-9 to TRBJ1-1; 7 nucleotides match TRBD1. CDR3 size: 13 residues. The junction had 1 base not matched to a gene; V was cut back by 2 bases and J by 4 bases. Germline V gene data show CDR1 as SEHNR and CDR2 as FQNEAQ (reference sequence). CDR3 DNA: TGTGCCAGCAGCTTATCAGGGGGCACTGAAGCTTTCTTT. Amino acids: CASSLSGGTEAFF.

V usage is TRBV11-1 and J usage is TRBJ1-3, with no clear D. Germline CDR1 reads SGHAT; CDR2 reads FQDESV (reference sequence). This CDR3 contains 15 residues. V was trimmed by 5 bases and J by 0 bases, leaving 11 bases between them. Here the CDR3 reads CASSAQITSGNTIYF. The CDR3 coding sequence is TGTGCCAGCAGCGCCCAGATAACCTCTGGAAACACCATATATTTT.

The V call is TRBV7-3, the J call TRBJ1-1; D is ambiguous. The V gene's germline CDR1 is SGHTA and CDR2 FQGTGA. V gave up 4 bases and J gave up 7 bases, with 13 bases separating them. The CDR3 is 13 residues long. The CDR3 is CASSSHLEGEAFF. In DNA form, the CDR3 reads TGTGCCAGCAGCTCTCACCTAGAAGGTGAAGCTTTCTTT.

The rearrangement uses TRBV6-4 and TRBJ2-3; 10 nucleotides agree with TRBD1. Germline CDR1 is MRHNA and CDR2 is SNTAGT. The CDR3 length is 13 residues. Trimming took 4 bases from V and 7 from J; bases not matched to a gene: 2. In nucleotides, the CDR3 is TGTGCCAGCAGTGTGACAGGGGGCTATACGCAGTATTTT. Protein: CASSVTGGYTQYF.

The rearrangement joins TRBV5-5 to TRBJ1-5; a weak D match, TRBD1 (6 bases). CDR3 length: 13 residues. Per the germline V gene, CDR1 is SGHKS and CDR2 is YYEKEE (reference sequence). The V and J ends lost 4 bases and 7 bases respectively, with 12 bases between them. The CDR3 loop reads CASSRAGEQPQHF. CDR3 sequence (DNA): TGTGCCAGCAGCAGGGCAGGGGAACAGCCCCAGCATTTT.

The genes are TRBV29-1 and TRBJ1-1; the D gene is possibly TRBD1 (5 bases). Germline V gene sequence: CDR1 SQVTM, CDR2 ANQGSEA. The CDR3 spans 13 residues. V was pared by 4 bases and J by 4 bases, with 13 bases between. The DNA for the CDR3 is TGCAGCGTTGGCGTCCAGGGTGCCACTGAAGCTTTCTTT. The encoded protein is CSVGVQGATEAFF.

V and J are TRBV10-3 and TRBJ2-7, with D tentatively TRBD1 or TRBD2 (5 bases each). Between the trimmed V and J ends, which lost 0 bases and 5 bases, there was a span of 11 bases. The CDR3 has 14 residues. CDR1 is ENHRY and CDR2 is SYGVKD in the germline V gene. The CDR3 protein is CAISESGRRDEQYF. CDR3 sequence (DNA): TGTGCCATCAGTGAGTCGGGACGACGGGACGAGCAGTACTTC.

This clone was found once. As DNA, the CDR3 is TGTGCCAGCAGTTCTCCAGGACAGGGGGAAGAGACCCAGTACTTC. Amino acid sequence: CASSSPGQGEETQYF. V and J are TRBV27 and TRBJ2-5; TRBD1 aligns across 10 bases. This CDR3 has 15 residues. V shed 4 bases and J 3 bases; nucleotides not matched to a gene: 5. Germline V gene sequence: CDR1 MNHEY, CDR2 SMNVEV (reference sequence).

This rearrangement joins TRBV11-2 to TRBJ1-4; 9 bases are shared with TRBD1. V lost 1 base to trimming and J lost 7 bases; unmatched junction nucleotides: 7. The CDR3 runs 16 residues. The V gene's germline CDR1 is SGHAT and CDR2 FQNNGV. The chain's CDR3 is CASSLGWDRVAEKLFF. Here the CDR3 DNA reads TGTGCCAGCAGCTTAGGTTGGGACAGGGTAGCTGAAAAACTGTTTTTT. Complete variable domain (other parts from reference TRBV11-2 and TRBJ1-4): EAGVAQSPRYKIIEKRQSVAFWCNPISGHATLYWYQQILGQGPKLLIQFQNNGVVDDSQLPKDRFSAERLKGVDSTLKIQPAKLEDSAVYLCASSLGWDRVAEKLFFGSGTQLSVL.

The sample holds one count of this clone. This chain joins TRBV5-6 and TRBJ1-2, with D possibly being TRBD1 (5 bases). Looked up from germline, CDR1 is SGHDT and CDR2 is YYEEEE. This CDR3 spans 13 amino acids. Trimming stripped 1 base from V and 4 bases from J, with 8 bases between. The CDR3 reads CASSLRTLYGYTF. As DNA, the CDR3 is TGTGCCAGCAGCTTGCGGACACTCTATGGCTACACCTTC.

The table lists this clone with a count of one. This chain joins TRBV4-3 and TRBJ2-6; 10 nucleotides align to TRBD2. CDR1 is LGHNA and CDR2 is YSLEER in the germline V gene. This CDR3 is 19 amino acids long. The ends lost 0 bases at V and 1 base at J; junction bases unmatched: 6. CDR3 residues: CASSQDLAGGRSGANVLTF. Here the CDR3 DNA reads TGCGCCAGCAGCCAAGATTTAGCGGGGGGAAGGTCTGGGGCCAACGTCCTGACTTTC.

The gene calls are TRBV19 and TRBJ2-3; 9 nucleotides line up with TRBD2. The V gene end was trimmed by 6 bases and the J gene end by 4 bases; junction bases not matched to a gene: 11. Germline CDR1 LNHDA, CDR2 SQIVND (reference sequence). The CDR3 is 16 amino acids. CDR3: CASSDRAGGHPDTQYF. CDR3 bases: TGTGCCAGTAGCGACCGAGCGGGGGGCCACCCAGATACGCAGTATTTT.

The V call is TRBV7-9, the J call TRBJ2-1; 10 nucleotides align to TRBD1. From germline, CDR1 is SEHNR and CDR2 FQNEAQ (reference sequence). The V gene end was trimmed by 1 base and the J gene end by 15 bases; junction bases not matched to a gene: 6. The length of the CDR3 is 13 residues. CDR3 nucleotides: TGTGCCAGCAGCTTAGGACAGGGGGCGCTTCCGTTCTTC. Translating gives CASSLGQGALPFF. Full variable domain (rest looked up from reference TRBV7-9 and TRBJ2-1): DTGVSQNPRHKITKRGQNVTFRCDPISEHNRLYWYRQTLGQGPEFLTYFQNEAQLEKSRLLSDRFSAERPKGSFSTLEIQRTEQGDSAMYLCASSLGQGALPFFGPGTRLTVL.

This clone was observed a handful of times. The chain joins TRBV5-4 to TRBJ2-3, with no clear D. The CDR3 totals 13 residues. Deletions cut 3 bases from V and 2 bases from J, with 7 bases between. Germline V gene lookup returns CDR1 SGHNT and CDR2 YYREEE (reference sequence). CDR3 bases: TGTGCCAGCAGCTCCTTGTCCACAGATACGCAGTATTTT. Translated, it gives CASSSLSTDTQYF.

The rearrangement uses TRBV7-9 and TRBJ2-2; tentative D call: TRBD1 (5 bases). Germline assignment: CDR1 SEHNR and CDR2 FQNEAQ (reference sequence). CDR3 length: 15 amino acids. The V gene lost 1 base and the J gene lost 0 bases, with 6 bases spanning the gap. The CDR3 loop reads CASSLGQPNTGELFF. CDR3 in DNA: TGTGCCAGCAGCTTAGGACAGCCGAACACCGGGGAGCTGTTTTTT. Together with reference TRBV7-9 and TRBJ2-2, the CDR3 gives the full variable domain: DTGVSQNPRHKITKRGQNVTFRCDPISEHNRLYWYRQTLGQGPEFLTYFQNEAQLEKSRLLSDRFSAERPKGSFSTLEIQRTEQGDSAMYLCASSLGQPNTGELFFGEGSRLTVL.

The chain recombines TRBV7-3 with TRBJ1-1; a possible D gene is TRBD1 (5 bases). CDR1 is SGHTA and CDR2 is FQGTGA in the germline V gene. V lost 2 bases to trimming and J lost 8 bases, with 12 bases between them. The CDR3 consists of 13 residues. CDR3 bases: TGTGCCAGCAGCTTACTCTGGGGCGAAGAAGCTTTCTTT. Translated: CASSLLWGEEAFF.

This chain connects TRBV5-6 to TRBJ1-2; 9 bases agree with TRBD1. This CDR3 has 15 amino acids. Per the germline V gene, CDR1 is SGHDT and CDR2 is YYEEEE. V lost 3 bases, J lost 7 bases, and 10 bases stayed unmatched. CDR3 in DNA: TGTGCCAGCAGCTGGGCCGGGACAGGGCTCGGTGGCTACACCTTC. It codes for CASSWAGTGLGGYTF.

In this sample, this clone turned up once. The genes are TRBV27 and TRBJ2-7; D ambiguous. The V gene lost 6 bases and the J gene lost 4 bases, with 16 bases spanning the gap. In germline, CDR1 is MNHEY, CDR2 SMNVEV (reference sequence). The CDR3 extends over 14 amino acids. In DNA, the CDR3 is TGTGCCAGCAGCCTGGACCCTGTTACTTACGAGCAGTACTTC. As protein: CASSLDPVTYEQYF.

This clone was seen a single time. The rearrangement uses TRBV18 and TRBJ1-2; D is ambiguous. The CDR3 is 14 amino acids. Germline loops: CDR1 KGHSH, CDR2 LQKENI. The V gene lost 0 bases and the J gene lost 6 bases, with 11 bases spanning the gap. The CDR3: CASSPPDVQNGYTF. Written as DNA, the CDR3 is TGTGCCAGCTCACCACCGGATGTACAAAATGGCTACACCTTC.

This clone was seen only once. This chain uses TRBV5-5 with TRBJ2-3; 10 bases line up with TRBD1. The ends lost 5 bases at V and 2 bases at J; junction bases unmatched: 11. The V gene's germline CDR1 is SGHKS and CDR2 YYEKEE (reference sequence). This CDR3 comprises 17 residues. The DNA of the CDR3 is TGTGCCAGCAGTCCTCCCGGGACAGGGGTCTTCACAGATACGCAGTATTTT. Translating gives CASSPPGTGVFTDTQYF.

The chain combines TRBV2 with TRBJ2-7; D unresolved. Germline V gives CDR1 SNHLY, CDR2 FYNNEI. The CDR3 spans 14 residues. Trimming removed 4 bases from V and 2 bases from J, with 12 bases in between. CDR3 loop: CASSVKGFTYEQYF. The CDR3 DNA sequence: TGTGCCAGCAGTGTCAAAGGGTTCACCTACGAGCAGTACTTC.

The chain links TRBV6-5 to TRBJ2-1; tentative D call: TRBD2 (5 bases). The germline V and J ends were trimmed by 8 bases and 4 bases, with 12 bases remaining between them. The CDR3 consists of 13 residues. In germline, CDR1 is MNHEY, CDR2 SVGAGI. CDR3: CASEEERYNEQFF. The CDR3 nucleotides are TGTGCCAGCGAGGAGGAGAGGTACAATGAGCAGTTCTTC.

This clone has a single count. This chain joins TRBV6-1 and TRBJ1-5, with D tentatively TRBD1 (6 bases). There are 15 residues in the CDR3. V lost 4 bases, J lost 0 bases, and 10 bases lay in between. Germline lookup yields CDR1 MNHNS and CDR2 SASEGT. This CDR3 is CASSGGTYSNQPQHF. As DNA, the CDR3 is TGTGCCAGCAGTGGCGGGACATATAGCAATCAGCCCCAGCATTTT.

The rearrangement uses TRBV30 and TRBJ1-5, with D perhaps TRBD1 (5 bases). Germline lookup yields CDR1 GTSNPN and CDR2 SVGIG (reference sequence). This CDR3 is built from 17 residues. V was clipped by 0 bases and J by 6 bases, with 21 bases between them. CDR3 region: CAWSVKSFGGLGQPQHF. The CDR3 nucleotides read TGTGCCTGGAGTGTAAAAAGCTTTGGGGGGTTGGGTCAGCCCCAGCATTTT. Together with reference TRBV30 and TRBJ1-5, the CDR3 gives the full variable domain: SQTIHQWPATLVQPVGSPLSLECTVEGTSNPNLYWYRQAAGRGLQLLFYSVGIGQISSEVPQNLSASRPQDRQFILSSKKLLLSDSGFYLCAWSVKSFGGLGQPQHFGDGTRLSIL.

The chain recombines TRBV28 with TRBJ1-3; 8 nucleotides match TRBD1. The CDR3 sequence is 16 residues long. V dropped 2 bases and J dropped 1; count of bases not matched to a gene: 4. Germline loops: CDR1 MDHEN, CDR2 SYDVKM. The CDR3 spells CASSLIRGLSGNTIYF. CDR3 nucleotide sequence: TGTGCCAGCAGTTTAATCAGGGGGCTTTCTGGAAACACCATATATTTT.